The 30 T cell receptor beta chains below were found in one sample sequenced in a study of T-cell reconstitution after alpha-beta-depleted transplantation in children. TCRbeta library construction was performed incorporating unique molecular identifiers. Each CDR3 protein is one row after TCRdb ran MiXCR on the PCR reads. The sample lists some 390,000 distinct CDR3 sequences; about a fifth were seen once. The sequencing used PBMCs from the stem cell graft donor, collected from the stem cell graft. These receptors all stem from a human donor who donated a stem cell graft to a child with acute myeloid leukemia.

V gene TRBV15 combines with J gene TRBJ2-7; D is unclear. The V and J ends lost 1 base and 5 bases respectively, with 6 bases between them. The CDR3 consists of 12 residues. Looked up from germline, CDR1 is LNHNV and CDR2 is YYDKDF (reference sequence). The CDR3 DNA reads TGTGCCACCAGCAGAGTTGGGGACGAGCAGTACTTC. This gives the protein CATSRVGDEQYF.

In this sample, this clonotype turned up a few times. The genes are TRBV9 and TRBJ1-4; 7 bases are shared with TRBD1. Trimming at V came to 3 bases and at J to 0 bases, leaving 2 bases not matched to a gene. This CDR3 spans 15 amino acids. The V gene's germline CDR1 is SGDLS and CDR2 YYNGEE. The CDR3 sequence: CASSATGATNEKLFF. In nucleotides, the CDR3 is TGTGCCAGCAGCGCAACAGGGGCAACTAATGAAAAACTGTTTTTT.

This chain joins TRBV12-3 or TRBV12-4 and TRBJ2-5; D possibly matches TRBD1 or TRBD2 (5 bases each). The length of the CDR3 is 16 residues. V lost 1 base and J 5 bases, leaving 17 bases between the germline ends. CDR3 amino acids: CASSLEREGPEETQYF. CDR3 nucleotides: TGTGCCAGCAGTTTAGAACGAGAGGGACCGGAGGAGACCCAGTACTTC.

The gene calls are TRBV4-1 and TRBJ1-4, with 7 bases identical to TRBD1. The CDR3 spans 16 residues. Germline loops: CDR1 MGHRA, CDR2 YSYEKL. V trimming: 1 base; J trimming: 0 bases; junction bases outside the gene matches: 2. CDR3 in amino acids: CASSQGQGATNEKLFF. In DNA form, the CDR3 reads TGCGCCAGCAGCCAAGGACAGGGAGCAACTAATGAAAAACTGTTTTTT.

At least ten counts were recorded for this clonotype. This chain uses TRBV6-1 with TRBJ1-1; no clear D gene. In germline, CDR1 is MNHNS, CDR2 SASEGT. V was pared by 4 bases and J by 2 bases, with 8 bases between. This CDR3 contains 13 residues. CDR3: CASSAAENTEAFF. The CDR3, as DNA: TGTGCCAGCAGTGCGGCAGAAAACACTGAAGCTTTCTTT.

Ten or more counts support this clonotype. This chain links TRBV20-1 with TRBJ2-1, with 10 bases fitting TRBD2. Germline values: CDR1 DFQATT, CDR2 SNEGSKA (reference sequence). The V segment lost 7 bases and the J segment 5 bases; nucleotides outside the gene matches: 8. CDR3 length: 14 amino acids. CDR3 sequence reads: CSVAAGLANNEQFF. The DNA for the CDR3 is TGCAGTGTCGCGGCGGGACTAGCGAACAATGAGCAGTTCTTC.

This clonotype was counted many times. V is TRBV4-1 and J is TRBJ1-2, with 8 bases that match TRBD1. Germline V gene sequence: CDR1 MGHRA, CDR2 YSYEKL. This CDR3 contains 14 residues. With V trimmed by 4 bases and J by 7 bases, 8 bases remained unmatched. The CDR3 sequence is CASSPARTGLGYTF. In DNA, the CDR3 is TGCGCCAGCAGCCCAGCCCGGACAGGGCTTGGCTACACCTTC.

The sample holds a few counts of this clonotype. The chain couples TRBV10-2 to TRBJ2-7, with D possibly TRBD1 on 6 matching bases. The germline V gene has CDR1 WSHSY and CDR2 SAAADI. CDR3 size: 14 residues. The germline V and J ends were trimmed by 5 bases and 0 bases, with 11 bases remaining between them. The CDR3 nucleotides are TGCGCCAGCAGTTTCGACAGGAGCTCCTACGAGCAGTACTTC. Encoded protein: CASSFDRSSYEQYF.

This clonotype was seen repeatedly, ten times or more. J is TRBJ2-1 and V is TRBV12-3 or TRBV12-4; TRBD2 aligns across 9 bases. The CDR3 sequence is 15 residues long. V gave up 7 bases and J gave up 3 bases; unmatched junction bases: 7. The CDR3 coding sequence is TGTGCCAGCACCATAGCGGGAGACGGCTACAATGAGCAGTTCTTC. Its protein product is CASTIAGDGYNEQFF.

This chain links TRBV11-3 with TRBJ2-7, with D perhaps assigned TRBD1 or TRBD2 (7 bases each). V was shortened by 8 bases and J by 6 bases, with 17 bases between the two germline ends. The CDR3 has 13 residues. Germline assignment: CDR1 SGHNT and CDR2 YENEEA. The CDR3: CASHQGRGLEQYF. CDR3 coding DNA: TGTGCCAGCCACCAAGGGAGGGGGCTCGAGCAGTACTTC.

This clonotype has just a few counts. This chain uses TRBV12-5 with TRBJ2-1; TRBD2 aligns across 7 bases. This CDR3 is 17 amino acids long. The germline V gene encodes CDR1 LGHNT and CDR2 FRNRAP. V was clipped by 1 base and J by 8 bases; unmatched bases: 14. This chain's CDR3 is CASGLAKRSTRGDEQFF. CDR3 bases: TGTGCTAGTGGTTTGGCAAAGCGATCCACCCGGGGGGATGAGCAGTTCTTC.

This chain joins TRBV9 and TRBJ2-1; a possible D gene is TRBD2 (5 bases). The CDR3 runs 14 residues. Germline V lookup: CDR1 SGDLS, CDR2 YYNGEE. V shed 2 bases and J shed 6 bases, with 12 bases lying between them. The CDR3 DNA reads as TGTGCCAGCAGCGTGCTGGGAGCAGGCAATGAGCAGTTCTTC. This gives the protein CASSVLGAGNEQFF.

The chain uses TRBV4-3 and TRBJ2-1; D is tentatively TRBD1 or TRBD2 (5 bases each). CDR3 length equals 17 residues. V was trimmed by 1 base and J by 4 bases, leaving 17 bases between them. Germline-derived CDR1 and CDR2 are LGHNA and YSLEER. CDR3 region: CASSQAGPGLIYNEQFF. CDR3 nucleotides: TGCGCCAGCAGCCAAGCGGGGCCGGGCCTAATTTACAATGAGCAGTTCTTC.

Only a few counts were recorded for this clonotype. One junction end disagrees with the germline gene, perhaps due to a read error. The CDR3: CSVQEGGEASGIVLHF. The CDR3 coding sequence is TGCAGCGTTCAAGAAGGGGGGGAGGCTAGCGGTATTGTCCTACACTTC. The rearrangement joins TRBV29-1 to TRBJ2-5; D might be TRBD2 (7 bases). Germline V CDR1 and CDR2: SQVTM, ANQGSEA. CDR3 length equals 16 residues.

The V and J genes are TRBV28 and TRBJ2-2; D might be TRBD1 (6 bases). Germline V CDR1 and CDR2: MDHEN, SYDVKM. The CDR3 consists of 12 residues. The CDR3 nucleotides are TGTGTCACCAGAACAGGGACCGGGGAGCTGTTTTTT. It translates to CVTRTGTGELFF. The variable domain in full, completed from reference TRBV28 and TRBJ2-2, reads DVKVTQSSRYLVKRTGEKVFLECVQDMDHENMFWYRQDPGLGLRLIYFSYDVKMKEKGDIPEGYSVSREKKERFSLILESASTNQTSMYLCVTRTGTGELFFGEGSRLTVL.

The sample holds a few counts of this clonotype. The V gene is TRBV10-3, the J gene TRBJ2-2, with D perhaps TRBD2 (6 bases). The CDR3 is 17 amino acids. Germline CDR1 ENHRY, CDR2 SYGVKD. V shed 3 bases and J shed 0 bases, with 14 bases lying between them. The CDR3 sequence is CAISDITGAANTGELFF. The CDR3 DNA sequence: TGTGCCATCAGTGATATAACGGGAGCCGCGAACACCGGGGAGCTGTTTTTT.

This clonotype turned up a few times. J is TRBJ2-3 and V is TRBV7-2; 9 bases line up with TRBD1. V trimming: 3 bases; J trimming: 4 bases; junction bases outside the gene matches: 5. CDR1 and CDR2 from the germline V gene are SGHTA and FQGNSA. The CDR3 contains 15 residues. The CDR3 spells CASSLRTGAADTQYF. In nucleotides, the CDR3 is TGTGCCAGCAGCTTGCGGACAGGGGCTGCAGATACGCAGTATTTT.

This clonotype was seen ten or more times. The V and J genes are TRBV12-3 or TRBV12-4 and TRBJ1-1; D is unclear. The CDR3 runs to 14 residues. Trimming left V 6 bases short and J 3 bases short, with 14 bases between. Written as DNA, the CDR3 is TGTGCCAGCAGCCTAGGTAGGAGGGACACTGAAGCTTTCTTT. Its protein is CASSLGRRDTEAFF.

This clonotype was recorded a few times. The genes are TRBV3-1 and TRBJ2-7; D possibly corresponds to TRBD2 (6 bases). Looked up from germline, CDR1 is LGHDT and CDR2 is YNNKEL (reference sequence). The V and J ends lost 0 bases and 5 bases respectively, with 17 bases between them. The CDR3 runs 16 residues. CDR3 amino acids: CASSQDSGGIYNEQYF. The CDR3 DNA is TGTGCCAGCAGCCAAGATTCCGGGGGAATTTACAACGAGCAGTACTTC.

This clonotype was seen once. This may be a read error: a much more frequent sequence differs by one nucleotide. The chain carries TRBV12-3 or TRBV12-4 and TRBJ2-3, with no clear D. This CDR3 has 13 amino acids. The CDR3 reads CASAAQRADRQYF. The CDR3 nucleotides read TGTGCCAGCGCCGCACAACGGGCAGATAGGCAGTATTTT.

V and J are TRBV3-1 and TRBJ2-2; no clear D. Deletions cut 4 bases from V and 3 bases from J, with 6 bases between. This CDR3 spans 13 amino acids. In germline, CDR1 is LGHDT, CDR2 YNNKEL (reference sequence). The CDR3 protein is CASSRDDTGELFF. The DNA for the CDR3 is TGTGCCAGCAGCCGGGATGACACCGGGGAGCTGTTTTTT. The whole variable domain, remainder taken from reference TRBV3-1 and TRBJ2-2, is DTAVSQTPKYLVTQMGNDKSIKCEQNLGHDTMYWYKQDSKKFLKIMFSYNNKELIINETVPNRFSPKSPDKAHLNLHINSLELGDSAVYFCASSRDDTGELFFGEGSRLTVL.

This sequence joins TRBV11-2 and TRBJ2-7; D is undetermined. V lost 3 bases, J lost 0 bases, and 9 bases lay in between. CDR3 size: 14 residues. Germline CDR1 is SGHAT and CDR2 is FQNNGV. The CDR3 region has the DNA TGTGCCAGCAGCTTCACCCGAATCTCCTACGAGCAGTACTTC. Its protein is CASSFTRISYEQYF. The full variable domain, rest sourced from reference TRBV11-2 and TRBJ2-7, is EAGVAQSPRYKIIEKRQSVAFWCNPISGHATLYWYQQILGQGPKLLIQFQNNGVVDDSQLPKDRFSAERLKGVDSTLKIQPAKLEDSAVYLCASSFTRISYEQYFGPGTRLTVT.

This clonotype has only a few counts. This sequence joins TRBV12-3 or TRBV12-4 and TRBJ2-1; 11 positions match TRBD2. The V gene end was trimmed by 7 bases and the J gene end by 6 bases; junction bases not matched to a gene: 17. CDR3 length equals 18 residues. The CDR3 loop is CASTAPTSGSPLRNEQFF. Written as DNA, the CDR3 is TGTGCCAGCACCGCCCCAACTAGCGGGAGTCCCCTACGCAATGAGCAGTTCTTC.

This clonotype was seen ten or more times. The chain employs TRBV29-1 and TRBJ2-4; the D gene is possibly TRBD2 (6 bases). V lost 4 bases and J lost 0, with 7 bases in between. The CDR3 runs 13 residues. Looked up from germline, CDR1 is SQVTM and CDR2 is ANQGSEA. This chain's CDR3 is CSVAGLAKNIQYF. In nucleotides, the CDR3 is TGCAGCGTTGCGGGACTAGCCAAAAACATTCAGTACTTC.

This clonotype was seen only a few times. The rearrangement joins TRBV5-1 to TRBJ2-7; 11 bases match TRBD2. V was clipped by 4 bases and J by 6 bases; unmatched bases: 6. The length of the CDR3 is 14 residues. Germline loops: CDR1 SGHRS, CDR2 YFSETQ. The DNA for the CDR3 is TGCGCCAGCAGCCTACTAGCGGGAGACTCCGAGCAGTACTTC. It codes for CASSLLAGDSEQYF. The complete variable domain, with remaining parts taken from reference TRBV5-1 and TRBJ2-7, reads KAGVTQTPRYLIKTRGQQVTLSCSPISGHRSVSWYQQTPGQGLQFLFEYFSETQRNKGNFPGRFSGRQFSNSRSEMNVSTLELGDSALYLCASSLLAGDSEQYFGPGTRLTVT.

This sequence joins TRBV10-1 and TRBJ2-1; D possibly corresponds to TRBD2 (6 bases). Germline lookup yields CDR1 WNHNN and CDR2 SYGVQD (reference sequence). The V and J ends lost 1 base and 12 bases respectively, with 19 bases between them. The CDR3 runs 15 residues. CDR3 bases: TGCGCCAGCAGTGAGTTTGCGGGAATTTCGGTTCGGCAGTTCTTC. This sequence encodes CASSEFAGISVRQFF.

V gene TRBV7-2 combines with J gene TRBJ2-7, with D hard to call. Trimming removed 5 bases from V and 0 bases from J, with 14 bases in between. The length of the CDR3 is 15 residues. Germline CDR1 SGHTA, CDR2 FQGNSA. The CDR3 sequence: CASSATGHSSYEQYF. CDR3 nucleotide sequence: TGTGCCAGCAGCGCCACCGGGCACTCCTCCTACGAGCAGTACTTC. Filled out from reference TRBV7-2 and TRBJ2-7, the complete variable domain reads GAGVSQSPSNKVTEKGKDVELRCDPISGHTALYWYRQSLGQGLEFLIYFQGNSAPDKSGLPSDRFSAERTGGSVSTLTIQRTQQEDSAVYLCASSATGHSSYEQYFGPGTRLTVT.

The chain links TRBV12-3 or TRBV12-4 to TRBJ2-3, with D perhaps matching TRBD2 (5 bases). This CDR3 is built from 15 residues. Trimming took off 1 base at V and 1 base at J, with 9 bases between the two ends. This CDR3 is CASSLGLTGTDTQYF. CDR3 bases: TGTGCCAGCAGTTTAGGACTAACCGGCACAGATACGCAGTATTTT.

The chain couples TRBV9 to TRBJ2-5; D ambiguous. CDR1 is SGDLS and CDR2 is YYNGEE in the germline V gene. Trimming shortened V by 2 bases and J by 1 base, and 6 bases separated the two germline ends. CDR3 size: 13 residues. The CDR3 spells CASSVGVQETQYF. The CDR3 nucleotides are TGTGCCAGCAGCGTCGGAGTCCAAGAGACCCAGTACTTC. The full variable domain, its missing parts supplied by reference TRBV9 and TRBJ2-5, is DSGVTQTPKHLITATGQRVTLRCSPRSGDLSVYWYQQSLDQGLQFLIQYYNGEERAKGNILERFSAQQFPDLHSELNLSSLELGDSALYFCASSVGVQETQYFGPGTRLLVL.

This clonotype came up a few times. This chain joins TRBV20-1 and TRBJ1-2; 10 positions match TRBD1. CDR1 is DFQATT, CDR2 SNEGSKA, per germline (reference sequence). Trimming removed 4 bases from V and 6 bases from J; junction bases left unmatched: 11. The length of the CDR3 is 15 residues. The CDR3 loop is CSAIPQPGQGHGYTF. The CDR3 nucleotides are TGCAGTGCTATACCACAACCGGGACAGGGGCATGGCTACACCTTC.